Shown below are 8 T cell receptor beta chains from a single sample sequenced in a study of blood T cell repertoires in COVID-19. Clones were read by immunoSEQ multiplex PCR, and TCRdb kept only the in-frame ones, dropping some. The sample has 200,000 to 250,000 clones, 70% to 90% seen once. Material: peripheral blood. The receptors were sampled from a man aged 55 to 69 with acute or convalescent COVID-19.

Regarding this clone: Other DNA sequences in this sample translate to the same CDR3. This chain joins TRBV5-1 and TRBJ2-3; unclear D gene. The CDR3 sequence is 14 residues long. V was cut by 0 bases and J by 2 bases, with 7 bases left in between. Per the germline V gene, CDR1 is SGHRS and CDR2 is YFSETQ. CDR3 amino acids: CASSLGGYTDTQYF. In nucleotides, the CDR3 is TGCGCCAGCAGCTTGGGCGGCTACACAGATACGCAGTATTTT.

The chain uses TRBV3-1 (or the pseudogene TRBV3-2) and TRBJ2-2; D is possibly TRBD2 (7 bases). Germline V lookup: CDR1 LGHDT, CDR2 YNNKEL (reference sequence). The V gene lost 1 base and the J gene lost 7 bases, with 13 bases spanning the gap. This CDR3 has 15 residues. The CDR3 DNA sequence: TGTGCCAGCAGCCAAGGGCCGGGGGGCCACGGGGAGCTGTTTTTT. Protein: CASSQGPGGHGELFF.

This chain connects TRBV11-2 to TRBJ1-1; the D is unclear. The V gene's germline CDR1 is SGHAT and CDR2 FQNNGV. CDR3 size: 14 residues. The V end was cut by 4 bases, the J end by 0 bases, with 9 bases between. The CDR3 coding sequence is TGTGCCAGCAGCTCGAGCCCCATGAACACTGAAGCTTTCTTT. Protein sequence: CASSSSPMNTEAFF.

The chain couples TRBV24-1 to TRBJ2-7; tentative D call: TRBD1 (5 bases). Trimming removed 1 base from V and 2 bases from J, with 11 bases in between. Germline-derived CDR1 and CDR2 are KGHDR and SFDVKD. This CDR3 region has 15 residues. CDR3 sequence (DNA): TGTGCCACCAGTGATTTAAGGCAGGGCACCTACGAGCAGTACTTC. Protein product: CATSDLRQGTYEQYF.

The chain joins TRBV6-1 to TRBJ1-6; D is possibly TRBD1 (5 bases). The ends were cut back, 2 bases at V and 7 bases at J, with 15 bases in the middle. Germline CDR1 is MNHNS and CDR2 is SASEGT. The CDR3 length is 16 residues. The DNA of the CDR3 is TGTGCCAGCAGTGAATGGAAGGGTGGGGGGAATTCACCCCTCCACTTT. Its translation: CASSEWKGGGNSPLHF.

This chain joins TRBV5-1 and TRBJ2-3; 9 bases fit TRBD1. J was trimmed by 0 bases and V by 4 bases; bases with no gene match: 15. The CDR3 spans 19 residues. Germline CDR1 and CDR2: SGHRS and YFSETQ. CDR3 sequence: CASSRGTGLSKTSTDTQYF. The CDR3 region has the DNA TGCGCCAGCAGCCGGGGGACAGGGCTGAGTAAGACTAGCACAGATACGCAGTATTTT.

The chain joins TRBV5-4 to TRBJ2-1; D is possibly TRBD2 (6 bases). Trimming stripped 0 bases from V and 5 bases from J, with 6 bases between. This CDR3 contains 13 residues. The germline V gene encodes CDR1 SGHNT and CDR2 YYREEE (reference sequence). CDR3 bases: TGTGCCAGCAGCTTGGTAGCGGACAATGAGCAGTTCTTC. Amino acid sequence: CASSLVADNEQFF.

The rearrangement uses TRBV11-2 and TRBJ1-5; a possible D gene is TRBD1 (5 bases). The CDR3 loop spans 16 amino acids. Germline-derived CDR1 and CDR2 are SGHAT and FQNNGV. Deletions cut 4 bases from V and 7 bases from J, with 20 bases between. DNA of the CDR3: TGTGCCAGCAGCTCGAAGGCGCAGGGCTATAGGCAGCCCCAGCATTTT. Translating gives CASSSKAQGYRQPQHF.